A single sample is the source of the 25 T cell receptor beta chains below, sequenced in a study of neurological immune-mediated disorders (dated by TCRdb to between 2018 and 2021). Library method: 5' RACE. Sequencing was performed on an Illumina HiSeq 2500. TCRdb trimmed the raw reads at Q25, called clones with MiXCR and kept productive beta chains. Rows are combined by CDR3 protein, so each entry shows the most common genes and DNA. For this sample there are tens of thousands of distinct CDR3 sequences; 3.5% to 4.5% appear just once. 2.2% of the sample comes from the top ten. The sequenced sample consisted of PBMCs. The receptor source for this set is a woman aged 45 to 65 with multiple sclerosis.

This clonotype was seen a few times. The chain has TRBV3-1 and TRBJ1-5; D ambiguous. Germline CDR1 and CDR2: LGHDT and YNNKEL (reference sequence). V gave up 4 bases and J gave up 3 bases, with 7 bases separating them. This CDR3 contains 13 residues. CDR3 bases: TGTGCCAGCAGCCCACAAGTCAATCAGCCCCAGCATTTT. Translated, it gives CASSPQVNQPQHF.

CDR3 region: CASYPGQASTDTQYF. CDR3 DNA sequence: TGTGCCAGCTATCCTGGACAGGCCAGCACAGATACGCAGTATTTT. V usage is TRBV6-1 and J usage is TRBJ2-3; 7 nucleotides line up with TRBD1. The CDR3 spans 15 residues. Per the germline V gene, CDR1 is MNHNS and CDR2 is SASEGT. J was trimmed by 0 bases and V by 8 bases; bases with no gene match: 8.

This clonotype was seen at least ten times. This rearrangement joins TRBV4-3 to TRBJ1-2; D is uncertain. This CDR3 contains 14 residues. CDR1 and CDR2 (germline): LGHNA, YSLEER. The V end was cut by 1 base, the J end by 8 bases, with 14 bases between. CDR3 loop: CASSQGGGGQGYTF. The CDR3 DNA follows: TGCGCCAGCAGCCAAGGAGGTGGAGGGCAGGGCTACACCTTC.

Ten or more counts support this clonotype. The rearrangement links TRBV6-2 or TRBV6-3 to TRBJ2-1; 8 bases match TRBD2. V shed 4 bases, J shed 7 bases, and the junction held 6 bases outside the gene matches. The CDR3 spans 14 residues. The germline CDR1 and CDR2 sequences are MNHEY and SVGEGT. CDR3 in amino acids: CASSFSGSRNEQFF. In DNA form, the CDR3 reads TGTGCCAGCAGTTTCAGCGGGAGTAGAAATGAGCAGTTCTTC.

This clonotype was seen at least ten times. V is TRBV5-1 and J is TRBJ2-3; weak D call: TRBD2 (5 bases). This CDR3 region has 13 residues. Between the trimmed V and J ends, which lost 6 bases and 0 bases, there was a span of 8 bases. Germline CDR1 reads SGHRS; CDR2 reads YFSETQ. CDR3 nucleotides: TGCGCCAGCACAGCGGTTAGCACAGATACGCAGTATTTT. It codes for CASTAVSTDTQYF.

This clonotype occurred many times. V and J are TRBV5-1 and TRBJ1-1; D not resolved. Germline V lookup: CDR1 SGHRS, CDR2 YFSETQ. V was clipped by 3 bases and J by 0 bases, with 18 bases between them. The CDR3 extends over 17 amino acids. The CDR3 protein is CASSSTTLTVLNTEAFF. CDR3 sequence (DNA): TGCGCCAGCAGCTCTACAACTTTGACGGTTTTGAACACTGAAGCTTTCTTT.

This clonotype appeared many times. CDR3 bases: TGCAGTGCTAGAGATTTACTCGGGCCTAACAATCAGCCCCAGCATTTT. Its translation is CSARDLLGPNNQPQHF. The V and J genes are TRBV20-1 and TRBJ1-5; D is unclear. The CDR3 spans 16 residues. Germline V gene lookup returns CDR1 DFQATT and CDR2 SNEGSKA (reference sequence). V gave up 0 bases and J gave up 3 bases, with 15 bases separating them.

Many counts were recorded for this clonotype. The chain employs TRBV10-3 and TRBJ2-1; 7 bases match TRBD2. V lost 3 bases to trimming and J lost 4 bases; unmatched junction nucleotides: 6. Per the germline V gene, CDR1 is ENHRY and CDR2 is SYGVKD. The CDR3 has 15 residues. The CDR3 region is CAISEGLEGYNEQFF. DNA of the CDR3: TGTGCCATCAGTGAAGGACTAGAGGGGTACAATGAGCAGTTCTTC.

In this sample, this clonotype turned up a few times. A single base separates this from a much larger clone, so it may be a read error. The CDR3 ends on some other residue instead of the conserved phenylalanine or tryptophan, so this is likely a read error. The rearrangement joins TRBV5-1 to TRBJ2-7, with D maybe TRBD2 (5 bases). The CDR3 sequence is 15 residues long. Germline CDR1 SGHRS, CDR2 YFSETQ. V lost 1 base and J 0 bases, leaving 11 bases between the germline ends. The CDR3 DNA reads as TGCGCCAGCAGCTTGCTGGGGAGCAGCTCCTACGAGCAGTACTAC. Amino acids: CASSLLGSSSYEQYY.

V gene TRBV10-3 combines with J gene TRBJ2-7; no clear D gene. The CDR3 is 16 amino acids. CDR1 and CDR2 (germline): ENHRY, SYGVKD. Trimming shortened V by 6 bases and J by 3 bases, and 21 bases separated the two germline ends. The CDR3 sequence is CAIRNPTGRQSYEQYF. The CDR3 DNA is TGTGCCATCAGGAACCCCACCGGACGACAAAGCTACGAGCAGTACTTC.

This clonotype has at least ten counts. The chain is built from TRBV5-1 and TRBJ2-1; D unclear. The CDR3 sequence is 15 residues long. Germline-derived CDR1 and CDR2 are SGHRS and YFSETQ. V was shortened by 2 bases and J by 0 bases, with 9 bases between the two germline ends. In nucleotides, the CDR3 is TGCGCCAGCAGCTTTACGACTGCCTCCTACAATGAGCAGTTCTTC. Its protein product is CASSFTTASYNEQFF.

A word on this clonotype: The junction departs from germline at one end; a sequencing error may be responsible. The V and J genes are TRBV3-1 and TRBJ1-6; D gene ambiguous. CDR1 is LGHDT and CDR2 is YNNKEL in the germline V gene (reference sequence). This CDR3 contains 15 residues. CDR3 bases: TGTGCCAGCAGCCAAGATCCAGGCGAGAATTCACCCCTCAACTTT. It yields the protein CASSQDPGENSPLNF.

This clonotype showed up many times. The rearrangement uses TRBV5-1 and TRBJ1-1; TRBD1 might be the D (5 bases). Trimming removed 1 base from V and 0 bases from J, with 16 bases in between. Germline V gene sequence: CDR1 SGHRS, CDR2 YFSETQ. The CDR3 runs to 17 residues. CDR3 sequence reads: CASSLSSGAGMNTEAFF. In DNA form, the CDR3 reads TGCGCCAGCAGCTTGAGTTCCGGGGCTGGGATGAACACTGAAGCTTTCTTT.

This clonotype has a count of ten or more. The chain joins TRBV29-1 to TRBJ1-1; no definite D call. Trimming cost V 1 base and J 2 bases, with 5 bases left between them. Per the germline V gene, CDR1 is SQVTM and CDR2 is ANQGSEA. The CDR3 runs to 12 residues. CDR3 sequence (DNA): TGCAGCGTTGAAGGTGGTAACACTGAAGCTTTCTTT. This gives the protein CSVEGGNTEAFF.

This clonotype was detected a few times. One end of the junction fails to match germline, which may point to a read error. This rearrangement joins TRBV12-3 or TRBV12-4 to TRBJ1-5, with TRBD1 matching 7 bases. This CDR3 comprises 14 residues. The CDR3 sequence: CASRGQYSNQPQNF. The CDR3 coding sequence is TGTGCCAGCAGGGGACAGTATAGCAATCAGCCCCAGAATTTT.

This clonotype was seen repeatedly, ten times or more. V is TRBV20-1 and J is TRBJ2-3; D perhaps matches TRBD2 (5 bases). CDR3 length: 14 amino acids. Germline V gene sequence: CDR1 DFQATT, CDR2 SNEGSKA (reference sequence). V shed 3 bases and J shed 4 bases, with 14 bases lying between them. The CDR3 region is CSASGDFGADTQYF. In nucleotides, the CDR3 is TGCAGTGCTAGCGGGGATTTTGGGGCAGATACGCAGTATTTT.

The chain links TRBV27 to TRBJ2-7; no clear D. The V end lost 5 bases, the J end lost 3 bases, and 17 bases lay between the germline ends. The V gene's germline CDR1 is MNHEY and CDR2 SMNVEV (reference sequence). The CDR3 is made up of 15 amino acids. The CDR3 DNA reads TGTGCCAGCAGTCCCCGCAGTTTAACTGGCTACGAGCAGTACTTC. Translating it yields CASSPRSLTGYEQYF.

This clonotype was detected ten times or more. CDR3 DNA: TGTGCCAGCAGCTCCGACGTTTATGGCTACACCTTC. This sequence encodes CASSSDVYGYTF. The rearrangement uses TRBV7-2 and TRBJ1-2; D is unclear. Trimming shortened V by 4 bases and J by 5 bases, and 8 bases separated the two germline ends. The CDR3 consists of 12 residues. Germline CDR1 SGHTA, CDR2 FQGNSA.

This clonotype was found many times. CDR3 amino acids: CASSLDGTSSNEQFF. In DNA form, the CDR3 reads TGCGCCAGCAGCTTGGACGGGACTAGCAGCAATGAGCAGTTCTTC. The gene calls are TRBV5-1 and TRBJ2-1, with 9 bases that match TRBD2. The V gene's germline CDR1 is SGHRS and CDR2 YFSETQ. Trimming removed 0 bases from V and 6 bases from J; junction bases left unmatched: 4. The CDR3 covers 15 residues. Full variable domain (rest looked up from reference TRBV5-1 and TRBJ2-1): KAGVTQTPRYLIKTRGQQVTLSCSPISGHRSVSWYQQTPGQGLQFLFEYFSETQRNKGNFPGRFSGRQFSNSRSEMNVSTLELGDSALYLCASSLDGTSSNEQFFGPGTRLTVL.

This clonotype appeared many times. The chain is built from TRBV28 and TRBJ2-7; D uncertain. CDR3 length equals 13 residues. The germline V gene has CDR1 MDHEN and CDR2 SYDVKM. Trimming removed 2 bases from V and 0 bases from J, with 5 bases in between. The CDR3 sequence is CASSLRSSYEQYF. In nucleotides, the CDR3 is TGTGCCAGCAGTTTACGGAGCTCCTACGAGCAGTACTTC.

This clonotype was seen at least ten times. V usage is TRBV20-1 and J usage is TRBJ2-1; 12 positions agree with TRBD2. This CDR3 is built from 13 residues. Germline V CDR1 and CDR2: DFQATT, SNEGSKA (reference sequence). V dropped 6 bases and J dropped 7; count of bases not matched to a gene: 4. The CDR3, as DNA: TGCAGTGCCAGGACTAGCGGGATTAATGAGCAGTTCTTC. Translating it yields CSARTSGINEQFF.

J is TRBJ2-1 and V is TRBV2; unclear D gene. The CDR3 sequence is 14 residues long. V lost 2 bases to trimming and J lost 5 bases, with 10 bases between them. Germline CDR1 is SNHLY and CDR2 is FYNNEI. The CDR3 nucleotides read TGTGCCAGCAGTGAATTTGGATCGAACAATGAGCAGTTCTTC. Its translation: CASSEFGSNNEQFF.

This clonotype was seen many times. The chain recombines TRBV12-3 or TRBV12-4 with TRBJ1-1; 9 positions agree with TRBD1. This CDR3 comprises 15 residues. V shed 5 bases, J shed 2 bases, and the junction held 6 bases outside the gene matches. The CDR3 nucleotides read TGTGCCAGCAGTCCGCCGGGACAGGGCAACACTGAAGCTTTCTTT. Translating it yields CASSPPGQGNTEAFF.

The table lists this clonotype with many counts. The chain couples TRBV20-1 to TRBJ2-2; TRBD2 agrees at 7 bases. The ends lost 0 bases at V and 5 bases at J; junction bases unmatched: 6. CDR1 DFQATT and CDR2 SNEGSKA come from the germline V gene (reference sequence). The CDR3 contains 15 residues. The chain's CDR3 is CSARDPAGATGELFF. In nucleotides, the CDR3 is TGCAGTGCTAGAGATCCGGCGGGAGCAACCGGGGAGCTGTTTTTT.

At least ten counts were recorded for this clonotype. This sequence joins TRBV7-2 and TRBJ1-1, with D unclear. Germline V lookup: CDR1 SGHTA, CDR2 FQGNSA. The ends were cut back, 2 bases at V and 4 bases at J, with 14 bases in the middle. The CDR3 is 15 residues long. The CDR3 sequence is CASSLSVGGSTEAFF. The CDR3 bases are TGTGCCAGCAGCTTATCTGTGGGCGGGAGCACTGAAGCTTTCTTT.